This entry describes one T cell receptor (beta chain). What it recognizes is unknown. This record comes from a study of PD-1 blockade in classical Hodgkin lymphoma. Study overall: The patients were dosed with nivolumab 3 mg/kg, infused intravenously every 2 weeks. General observations from the study: Repertoire differences have undefined causes, possibly disease activity or prior therapy. Baseline TCR diversity was reportedly lower in newly diagnosed patients than healthy donors. Patients starting nivolumab less than 1 year after ASCT had lower diversity and were excluded from later analyses.

Brentuximab vedotin exposure varied, and every patient relapsed after autologous stem cell transplantation. Researchers used magnetic negative selection to pull out pure CD4+ T cells from thawed PBMCs. Using immunoSEQ multiplex PCR, the repertoire was profiled, and TCRdb retains in-frame clones only, with some absent. The sample shows about 16,000 clones, just under 85% of them seen only once. Germline V gives CDR1 MNHEY, CDR2 SMNVEV (reference sequence). V shed 3 bases, J shed 1 base, and the junction held 6 bases outside the gene matches. The CDR3 sequence is 15 residues long. This sequence joins TRBV27 and TRBJ2-7, with TRBD2 identical over 7 bases. The material sequenced was CD4+ T cells from blood, taken at baseline. This receptor was taken from a human donor with classical Hodgkin lymphoma. The CDR3 here is CASSFRGEGSYEQYF. The CDR3 DNA reads as TGTGCCAGCAGTTTTCGGGGGGAAGGATCCTACGAGCAGTACTTC.